This passage covers 30 T cell receptor beta chains from one sample sequenced in a study of T-cell memory formation after mild COVID-19. TCRdb re-analysed the 5' RACE reads in MiXCR, keeping a single row per CDR3 protein. The repertoire consists of 540,000 or so distinct CDR3 sequences, with roughly 22% occurring once and the leading ten covering 9.5% to 15%. Specimen: PBMCs or a T cell subset sorted from them (not recorded which). The receptor source for this set is an adult woman who had mild COVID-19 (a few samples of this study predate the infection). Cell type and time point are not known.

This sequence joins TRBV5-1 and TRBJ2-1; a possible D gene is TRBD2 (6 bases). CDR1 and CDR2 (germline): SGHRS, YFSETQ. The V gene lost 4 bases and the J gene lost 7 bases, with 15 bases spanning the gap. This CDR3 region has 14 residues. The CDR3 sequence: CASSEGLPINEQFF. The CDR3 DNA is TGCGCCAGCAGCGAGGGACTCCCAATAAATGAGCAGTTCTTC.

V usage is TRBV27 and J usage is TRBJ2-7, with 15 bases aligning to TRBD2. V shed 4 bases and J 0 bases; nucleotides not matched to a gene: 4. This CDR3 spans 17 amino acids. Germline CDR1 reads MNHEY; CDR2 reads SMNVEV (reference sequence). DNA of the CDR3: TGTGCCAGCAGTTCCGGGACTAGCGGGAGGCTCTCCTACGAGCAGTACTTC. As protein: CASSSGTSGRLSYEQYF.

The chain employs TRBV4-1 and TRBJ2-7, with TRBD2 identical over 13 bases. Germline CDR1 MGHRA, CDR2 YSYEKL. The CDR3 loop spans 15 amino acids. With 3 bases clipped from V and 3 bases from J, the junction kept 2 bases outside the gene matches. The CDR3 DNA is TGCGCCAGCAGCCAGAGACTAGCGGGGGGCTACGAGCAGTACTTC. Its translation is CASSQRLAGGYEQYF.

This clonotype was seen a handful of times. The CDR3, as DNA: TGTGCCAGCAGTTCGGGGCCCGGGACAGGGCCCTTGGGGGAGCTGTTTTTT. Translated, it gives CASSSGPGTGPLGELFF. V and J are TRBV6-6 and TRBJ2-2; 9 bases align to TRBD1. Looked up from germline, CDR1 is MNHNY and CDR2 is SVGAGI (reference sequence). The CDR3 has 17 amino acids. Unmatched junction bases numbered 14, after V lost 4 bases and J lost 8 bases.

This clonotype was seen a handful of times. A read error may produce the germline difference seen at one junction end. This chain links TRBV7-7 with TRBJ2-3; 10 bases agree with TRBD2. Germline V gene lookup returns CDR1 SSHAT and CDR2 FNYEAQ (reference sequence). CDR3 length: 15 residues. CDR3 sequence reads: CASSPVLAGADTQYF. The CDR3 DNA reads TGTGCTAGCAGCCCTGTGCTAGCGGGAGCAGATACGCAGTATTTT.

The CDR3 protein is CASSGGTSGTREQYF. CDR3 coding DNA: TGTGCCAGCTCGGGCGGGACTAGCGGAACGAGGGAGCAGTACTTC. V and J are TRBV18 and TRBJ2-7, with TRBD2 identical over 11 bases. This CDR3 contains 15 residues. V was clipped by 6 bases and J by 7 bases; unmatched bases: 11. CDR1 is KGHSH, CDR2 LQKENI, per germline.

V and J are TRBV4-3 and TRBJ2-3, with D tentatively TRBD2 (5 bases). The CDR3 has 15 residues. V lost 2 bases, J lost 0 bases, and 9 bases lay in between. Germline lookup yields CDR1 LGHNA and CDR2 YSLEER. The chain's CDR3 is CASSQQRTSTDTQYF. In DNA, the CDR3 is TGCGCCAGCAGCCAACAGAGGACTAGCACAGATACGCAGTATTTT.

Only one count was recorded for this clonotype. V and J are TRBV7-2 and TRBJ1-2; D remains ambiguous. Deletions cut 1 base from V and 0 bases from J, with 6 bases between. The CDR3 covers 14 residues. Germline V gives CDR1 SGHTA, CDR2 FQGNSA. The CDR3 region is CASSLGLTNYGYTF. CDR3 in DNA: TGTGCCAGCAGCTTAGGGCTAACTAACTATGGCTACACCTTC. Complete variable domain (other parts from reference TRBV7-2 and TRBJ1-2): GAGVSQSPSNKVTEKGKDVELRCDPISGHTALYWYRQSLGQGLEFLIYFQGNSAPDKSGLPSDRFSAERTGGSVSTLTIQRTQQEDSAVYLCASSLGLTNYGYTFGSGTRLTVV.

The genes are TRBV7-2 and TRBJ2-3; D possibly corresponds to TRBD2 (7 bases). Deletions cut 4 bases from V and 2 bases from J, with 19 bases between. Germline V lookup: CDR1 SGHTA, CDR2 FQGNSA. The CDR3 runs to 17 residues. CDR3 residues: CASSWGLGGGPTDTQYF. Here the CDR3 DNA reads TGTGCCAGCAGCTGGGGCTTAGGGGGGGGACCCACAGATACGCAGTATTTT.

This clonotype was recorded a few times. The V and J genes are TRBV14 and TRBJ2-1; no firm D call. In germline, CDR1 is SGHDN, CDR2 FVKESK. Between the trimmed V and J ends, which lost 1 base and 9 bases, there was a span of 10 bases. The CDR3 has 13 amino acids. The CDR3 loop is CASSQAPGTEQFF. Written as DNA, the CDR3 is TGTGCCAGCAGCCAAGCACCAGGTACTGAGCAGTTCTTC.

The chain recombines TRBV3-1 with TRBJ2-2; D remains ambiguous. Germline-derived CDR1 and CDR2 are LGHDT and YNNKEL (reference sequence). This CDR3 is 16 amino acids long. The V end was cut by 1 base, the J end by 1 base, with 10 bases between. Here the CDR3 DNA reads TGTGCCAGCAGCCAAGGAGGTGGCCTGAACACCGGGGAGCTGTTTTTT. As protein: CASSQGGGLNTGELFF.

The rearrangement links TRBV7-8 to TRBJ2-5; D gene uncertain. Germline V gene data show CDR1 as SGHVS and CDR2 as FQNEAQ. This CDR3 spans 16 amino acids. Trimming shortened V by 6 bases and J by 5 bases, and 22 bases separated the two germline ends. The CDR3 is CASRKKPGRLLETQYF. In DNA form, the CDR3 reads TGTGCCAGCAGAAAAAAACCGGGCAGACTTTTGGAGACCCAGTACTTC.

The chain has TRBV12-3 or TRBV12-4 and TRBJ2-1; D gene uncertain. V was shortened by 5 bases and J by 10 bases, with 15 bases between the two germline ends. The CDR3 has 13 residues. This chain's CDR3 is CASSLRTAGEQFF. The CDR3 region has the DNA TGTGCCAGCAGTCTACGGACCGCCGGGGAGCAGTTCTTC.

The J gene is TRBJ2-7, the V gene TRBV13; 12 bases agree with TRBD2. From germline, CDR1 is PRHDT and CDR2 FYEKMQ (reference sequence). The CDR3 contains 17 residues. Trimming cost V 0 bases and J 3 bases; bases outside gene matches: 6. The CDR3 spells CASSLGTSGSKVYEQYF. The DNA for the CDR3 is TGTGCCAGCAGCTTAGGGACTAGCGGGAGTAAGGTCTACGAGCAGTACTTC.

The CDR3 DNA reads TGTGCCAGCAGCCCTCCTGGGGGGGGCGGTGACTACGAGCAGTACTTC. Translated, it gives CASSPPGGGGDYEQYF. The rearrangement uses TRBV7-8 and TRBJ2-7; perhaps TRBD2 as D (7 bases). The CDR3 is 16 residues long. Germline lookup yields CDR1 SGHVS and CDR2 FQNEAQ. Trimming took off 5 bases at V and 3 bases at J, with 20 bases between the two ends.

This clonotype has only a few counts. J is TRBJ2-1 and V is TRBV6-4; D is unresolved. The germline V gene encodes CDR1 MRHNA and CDR2 SNTAGT. The CDR3 contains 17 residues. Deletions cut 0 bases from V and 0 bases from J, with 12 bases between. The CDR3 DNA follows: TGTGCCAGCAGTGACTCGAGTTATGCTAGCTCCTACAATGAGCAGTTCTTC. Translated: CASSDSSYASSYNEQFF.

This sequence joins TRBV29-1 and TRBJ2-7; TRBD2 aligns across 8 bases. The V gene end was trimmed by 5 bases and the J gene end by 0 bases; junction bases not matched to a gene: 12. CDR3 size: 16 residues. The germline CDR1 and CDR2 sequences are SQVTM and ANQGSEA. The CDR3 reads CSVRKSGSTNSYEQYF. The CDR3 DNA sequence: TGCAGCGTTCGGAAAAGCGGGAGTACTAACTCCTACGAGCAGTACTTC.

This clonotype was found a few times. The rearrangement links TRBV10-3 to TRBJ1-1, with a tentative D call TRBD1 (6 bases). This CDR3 is 14 amino acids long. The germline CDR1 and CDR2 sequences are ENHRY and SYGVKD. Trimming cost V 0 bases and J 1 base, with 6 bases left between them. The CDR3 loop is CAISESGGNTEAFF. The CDR3 region has the DNA TGTGCCATCAGTGAGTCAGGGGGGAACACTGAAGCTTTCTTT.

The chain employs TRBV5-1 and TRBJ2-1; TRBD1 agrees at 7 bases. CDR3 size: 15 residues. Trimming took 1 base from V and 2 from J; bases not matched to a gene: 3. Germline V gene lookup returns CDR1 SGHRS and CDR2 YFSETQ. This CDR3 is CASSLLQGAYNEQFF. The CDR3 DNA is TGCGCCAGCAGCTTGTTGCAGGGGGCCTACAATGAGCAGTTCTTC.

This clonotype has only a few counts. The chain carries TRBV7-8 and TRBJ2-2; tentatively, D is TRBD2 (5 bases). CDR1 is SGHVS and CDR2 is FQNEAQ in the germline V gene. The CDR3 is 12 amino acids. The ends were cut back, 5 bases at V and 8 bases at J, with 9 bases in the middle. CDR3 region: CASSRGWGELFF. The CDR3 DNA is TGTGCCAGCAGCCGCGGGTGGGGGGAGCTGTTTTTT.

The table lists this clonotype with many counts. This sequence joins TRBV29-1 and TRBJ2-7; D possibly matches TRBD1 or TRBD2 (5 bases each). This CDR3 has 13 amino acids. Germline CDR1 is SQVTM and CDR2 is ANQGSEA. V was pared by 4 bases and J by 4 bases, with 14 bases between. The CDR3 bases are TGCAGCGTTGCGGGGCAGGACCTTTACGAGCAGTACTTC. Encoded protein: CSVAGQDLYEQYF.

This clonotype turned up a few times. The J gene is TRBJ1-4, the V gene TRBV11-2; D gene unclear. The CDR3 is 16 amino acids. Between the trimmed V and J ends, which lost 2 bases and 3 bases, there was a span of 13 bases. Per germline, CDR1 SGHAT and CDR2 FQNNGV. DNA of the CDR3: TGTGCCAGCAGCTTAAGTTTTGTTCCACCTAATGAAAAACTGTTTTTT. Translation: CASSLSFVPPNEKLFF. Together with reference TRBV11-2 and TRBJ1-4, the CDR3 gives the full variable domain: EAGVAQSPRYKIIEKRQSVAFWCNPISGHATLYWYQQILGQGPKLLIQFQNNGVVDDSQLPKDRFSAERLKGVDSTLKIQPAKLEDSAVYLCASSLSFVPPNEKLFFGSGTQLSVL.

The V gene is TRBV20-1, the J gene TRBJ1-1; D is unclear. The germline CDR1 and CDR2 sequences are DFQATT and SNEGSKA (reference sequence). The V and J ends lost 7 bases and 0 bases respectively, with 6 bases between them. The CDR3 contains 11 residues. CDR3 sequence: CSVFLNTEAFF. Here the CDR3 DNA reads TGCAGTGTTTTTTTGAACACTGAAGCTTTCTTT.

The rearrangement uses TRBV7-2 and TRBJ2-3; 7 bases map to TRBD2. Germline V gene lookup returns CDR1 SGHTA and CDR2 FQGNSA. CDR3 length equals 16 residues. After removal of 5 bases from V and 5 bases from J, the junction contained 13 bases not matched to a gene. For the CDR3, the DNA is TGTGCCAGCAGCCCATGGACGGCCTGGGAGGGAGATACGCAGTATTTT. The encoded protein is CASSPWTAWEGDTQYF.

This clonotype was seen at least ten times. V gene TRBV12-3 or TRBV12-4 combines with J gene TRBJ2-1; D perhaps matches TRBD2 (5 bases). This CDR3 comprises 18 residues. V lost 8 bases and J lost 0, with 23 bases in between. CDR3 amino acids: CASHFDTRGVSSYNEQFF. CDR3 in DNA: TGTGCCAGCCACTTCGATACCCGGGGAGTCAGCTCCTACAATGAGCAGTTCTTC.

This clonotype was detected a few times. The chain links TRBV3-1 to TRBJ2-2; 11 bases fit TRBD1. CDR1 is LGHDT and CDR2 is YNNKEL in the germline V gene (reference sequence). The CDR3 totals 15 residues. V was clipped by 5 bases and J by 7 bases; unmatched bases: 6. The CDR3 is CASSTGTGGIGELFF. DNA of the CDR3: TGTGCCAGCAGCACCGGGACAGGGGGGATCGGGGAGCTGTTTTTT.

This clonotype was seen only a few times. The chain couples TRBV5-1 to TRBJ1-4, with 7 bases lining up with TRBD1. With V trimmed by 1 base and J by 4 bases, 7 bases remained unmatched. The CDR3 extends over 16 amino acids. Germline V gene sequence: CDR1 SGHRS, CDR2 YFSETQ. The CDR3 coding sequence is TGCGCCAGCAGCTTGACAGCGGGACAGATTAATGAAAAACTGTTTTTT. It encodes CASSLTAGQINEKLFF.

This clonotype was counted a single time. As DNA, the CDR3 is TGTGCCAGCACGAGGGGAGATACGCAGTATTTT. Its protein product is CASTRGDTQYF. The V and J genes are TRBV6-5 and TRBJ2-3; D may correspond to TRBD1 or TRBD2 (5 bases each). The V gene lost 7 bases and the J gene lost 5 bases, with 7 bases spanning the gap. The CDR3 is 11 amino acids. Germline V gives CDR1 MNHEY, CDR2 SVGAGI.

This clonotype was counted a few times. V and J are TRBV24-1 and TRBJ2-7, with D unresolved. Germline V gene lookup returns CDR1 KGHDR and CDR2 SFDVKD. This CDR3 has 13 residues. The V and J ends lost 4 bases and 6 bases respectively, with 12 bases between them. The CDR3 nucleotides are TGTGCCACCAGTGACCGGACCATCAGCGAGCAGTACTTC. It is translated as CATSDRTISEQYF.

CDR3 protein: CSAQHTGELFF. The CDR3 DNA reads TGCAGCGCCCAGCACACCGGGGAGCTGTTTTTT. The chain employs TRBV29-1 and TRBJ2-2; no firm D call. The CDR3 loop spans 11 amino acids. Trimming removed 7 bases from V and 3 bases from J, with 6 bases in between. Germline-derived CDR1 and CDR2 are SQVTM and ANQGSEA.